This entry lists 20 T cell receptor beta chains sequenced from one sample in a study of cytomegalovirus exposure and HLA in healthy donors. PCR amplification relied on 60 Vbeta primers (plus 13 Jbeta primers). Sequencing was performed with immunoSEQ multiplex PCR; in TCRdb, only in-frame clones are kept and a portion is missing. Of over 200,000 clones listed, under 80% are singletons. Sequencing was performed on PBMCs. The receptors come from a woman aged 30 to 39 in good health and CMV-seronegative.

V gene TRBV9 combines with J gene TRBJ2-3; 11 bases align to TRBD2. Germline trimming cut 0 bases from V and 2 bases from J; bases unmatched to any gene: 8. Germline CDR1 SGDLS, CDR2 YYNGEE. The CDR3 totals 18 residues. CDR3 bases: TGTGCCAGCAGCGTAGCTACGGAGGGACTAGCGGACACAGATACGCAGTATTTT. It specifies CASSVATEGLADTDTQYF.

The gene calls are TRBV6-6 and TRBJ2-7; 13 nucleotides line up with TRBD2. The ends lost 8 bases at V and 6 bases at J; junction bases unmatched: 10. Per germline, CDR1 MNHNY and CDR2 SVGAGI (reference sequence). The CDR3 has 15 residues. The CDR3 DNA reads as TGTGCCAGCTCCATCACTAGCGGGAGGGCTAGCGAGCAGTACTTC. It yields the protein CASSITSGRASEQYF.

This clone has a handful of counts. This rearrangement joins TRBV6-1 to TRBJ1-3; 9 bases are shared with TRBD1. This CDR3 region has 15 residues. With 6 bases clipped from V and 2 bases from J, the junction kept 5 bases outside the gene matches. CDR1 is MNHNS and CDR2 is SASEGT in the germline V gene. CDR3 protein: CASSDRGGPGNTIYF. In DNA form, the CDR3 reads TGTGCCAGCAGCGACAGGGGGGGACCTGGAAACACCATATATTTT.

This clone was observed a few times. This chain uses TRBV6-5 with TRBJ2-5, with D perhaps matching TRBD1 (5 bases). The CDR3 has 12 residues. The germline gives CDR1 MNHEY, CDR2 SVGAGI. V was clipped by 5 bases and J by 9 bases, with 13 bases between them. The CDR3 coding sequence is TGTGCCAGCAGTCCCTTTGGCAGGGCCCAGTACTTC. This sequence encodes CASSPFGRAQYF.

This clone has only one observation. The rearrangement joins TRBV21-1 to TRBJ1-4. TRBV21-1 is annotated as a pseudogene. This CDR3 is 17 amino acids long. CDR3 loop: CASSEPGRRGTNEKLFF. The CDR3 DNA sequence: TGTGCCAGCTCCGAGCCCGGACGGAGGGGAACTAATGAAAAACTGTTTTTT.

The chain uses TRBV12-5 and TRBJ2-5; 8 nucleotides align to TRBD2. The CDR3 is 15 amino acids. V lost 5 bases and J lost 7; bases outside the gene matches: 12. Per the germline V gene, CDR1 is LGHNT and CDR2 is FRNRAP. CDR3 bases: TGTGCTAGTGGTCCGGGACTAGGGCTTGTTTCGACCCAGTACTTC. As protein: CASGPGLGLVSTQYF.

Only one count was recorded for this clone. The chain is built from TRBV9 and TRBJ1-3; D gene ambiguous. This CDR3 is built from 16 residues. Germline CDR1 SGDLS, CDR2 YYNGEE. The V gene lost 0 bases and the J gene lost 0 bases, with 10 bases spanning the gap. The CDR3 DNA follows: TGTGCCAGCAGCGTAGATCCTATCCTCTCTGGAAACACCATATATTTT. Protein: CASSVDPILSGNTIYF.

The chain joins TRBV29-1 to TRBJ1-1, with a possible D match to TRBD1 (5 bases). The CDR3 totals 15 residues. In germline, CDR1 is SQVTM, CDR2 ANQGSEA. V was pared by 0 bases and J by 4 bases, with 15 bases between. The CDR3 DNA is TGCAGCGTTGAAGAAGGGGCCAGGGCCTCCACTGAAGCTTTCTTT. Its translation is CSVEEGARASTEAFF. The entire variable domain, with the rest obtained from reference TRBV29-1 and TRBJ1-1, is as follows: SAVISQKPSRDICQRGTSLTIQCQVDSQVTMMFWYRQQPGQSLTLIATANQGSEATYESGFVIDKFPISRPNLTFSTLTVSNMSPEDSSIYLCSVEEGARASTEAFFGQGTRLTVV.

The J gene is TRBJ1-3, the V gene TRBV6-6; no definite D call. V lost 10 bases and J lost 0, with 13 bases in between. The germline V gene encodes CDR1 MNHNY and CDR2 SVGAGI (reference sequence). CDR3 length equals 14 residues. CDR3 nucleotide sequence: TGTGCCACCCAACCACAGAGCTCTGGAAACACCATATATTTT. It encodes CATQPQSSGNTIYF.

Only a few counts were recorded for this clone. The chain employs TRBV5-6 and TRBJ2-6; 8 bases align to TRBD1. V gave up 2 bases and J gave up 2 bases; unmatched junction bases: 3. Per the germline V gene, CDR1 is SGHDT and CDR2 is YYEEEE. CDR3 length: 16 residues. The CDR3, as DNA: TGTGCCAGCAGCTTCTGGACAGGGACTGGGGCCAACGTCCTGACTTTC. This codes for CASSFWTGTGANVLTF.

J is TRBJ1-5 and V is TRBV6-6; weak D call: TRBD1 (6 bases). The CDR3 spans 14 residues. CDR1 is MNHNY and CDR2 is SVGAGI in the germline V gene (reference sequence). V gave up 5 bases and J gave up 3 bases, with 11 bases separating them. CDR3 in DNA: TGTGCCAGCAGTACAGACAGGCTCAATCAGCCCCAGCATTTT. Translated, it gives CASSTDRLNQPQHF.

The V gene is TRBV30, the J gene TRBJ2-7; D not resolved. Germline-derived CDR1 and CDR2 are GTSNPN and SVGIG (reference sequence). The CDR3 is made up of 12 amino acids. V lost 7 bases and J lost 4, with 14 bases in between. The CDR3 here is CASSMTGYEQYF. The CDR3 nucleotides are TGTGCCTCCAGCATGACTGGATACGAGCAGTACTTC.

CDR3 sequence reads: CASSRDRGLDGYTF. The CDR3 DNA follows: TGCGCCAGCAGTCGGGACAGGGGCCTCGATGGCTACACCTTC. V and J are TRBV23-1 and TRBJ1-2, with 10 positions matching TRBD1. TRBV23-1 is given ORF status, its function remaining uncertain. This CDR3 is 14 amino acids long. V lost 4 bases to trimming and J lost 6 bases; unmatched junction nucleotides: 5.

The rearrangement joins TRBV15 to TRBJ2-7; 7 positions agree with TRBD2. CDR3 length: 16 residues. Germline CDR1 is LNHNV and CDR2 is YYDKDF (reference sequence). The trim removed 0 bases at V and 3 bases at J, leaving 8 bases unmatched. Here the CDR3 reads CATSRDRGVKGYEQYF. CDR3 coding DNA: TGTGCCACCAGCAGAGATCGGGGGGTAAAAGGCTACGAGCAGTACTTC.

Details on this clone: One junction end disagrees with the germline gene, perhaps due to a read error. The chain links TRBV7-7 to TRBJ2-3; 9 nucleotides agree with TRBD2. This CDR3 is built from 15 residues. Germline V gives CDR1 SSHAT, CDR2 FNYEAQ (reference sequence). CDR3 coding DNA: TGTGCTAGCAGCCCCATAGCGGGAGTAAGAGATACGCAGTATTTT. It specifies CASSPIAGVRDTQYF.

The CDR3 is CASKGRESTGELFF. CDR3 coding DNA: TGTGCCAGTAAAGGGAGGGAATCAACCGGGGAGCTGTTTTTT. The J gene is TRBJ2-2, the V gene TRBV19; 7 nucleotides line up with TRBD2. This CDR3 has 14 amino acids. Germline V gene lookup returns CDR1 LNHDA and CDR2 SQIVND (reference sequence). The V gene end was trimmed by 7 bases and the J gene end by 5 bases; junction bases not matched to a gene: 7.

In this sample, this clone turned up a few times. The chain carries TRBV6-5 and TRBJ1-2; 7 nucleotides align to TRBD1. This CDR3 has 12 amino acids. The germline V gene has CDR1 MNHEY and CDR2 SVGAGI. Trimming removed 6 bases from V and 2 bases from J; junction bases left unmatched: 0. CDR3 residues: CASRGQNYGYTF. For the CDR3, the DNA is TGTGCCAGCAGGGGACAGAACTATGGCTACACCTTC.

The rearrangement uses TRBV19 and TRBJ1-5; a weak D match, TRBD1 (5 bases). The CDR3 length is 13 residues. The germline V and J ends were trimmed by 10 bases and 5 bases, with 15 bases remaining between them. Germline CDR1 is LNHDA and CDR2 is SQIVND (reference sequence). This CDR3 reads CATSDPGDQPQHF. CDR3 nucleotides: TGTGCCACCTCAGACCCGGGGGATCAGCCCCAGCATTTT.

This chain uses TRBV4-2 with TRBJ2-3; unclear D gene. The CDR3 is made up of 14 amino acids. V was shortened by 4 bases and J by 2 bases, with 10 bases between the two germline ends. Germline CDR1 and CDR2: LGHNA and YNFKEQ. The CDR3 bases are TGTGCCAGCAGCCCGTCGGTGCACACAGATACGCAGTATTTT. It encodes CASSPSVHTDTQYF.

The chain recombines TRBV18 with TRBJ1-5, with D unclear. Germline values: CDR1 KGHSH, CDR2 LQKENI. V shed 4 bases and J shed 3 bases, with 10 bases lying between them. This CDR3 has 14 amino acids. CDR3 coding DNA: TGTGCCAGCTCACGGGGAGGAGACAATCAGCCCCAGCATTTT. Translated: CASSRGGDNQPQHF.